This record looks at one TCR beta chain sequence and its context. Its antigen is unknown. Assay used: immunoSEQ multiplex PCR; TCRdb lists only in-frame clones, some missing. Altogether some 240,000 clones are present, about 86% being singletons, with the ten largest covering about 1.2%. These data are taken from a study of cytomegalovirus exposure and HLA in healthy donors. Findings and caveats of the study: One later analysis, an examination of the 120 validation repertoires, found that first-cohort TCR clusters tended to co-occur in them. Rarity held for most TCR sequences, but there were some public TCRs that occurred in many donors. Listed as cytomegalovirus-associated were 150 or so TCR beta chains.

Trimming took 1 base from V and 5 from J, leaving 8 bases between them. This CDR3 is built from 13 residues. CDR1 is LNHDA and CDR2 is SQIVND in the germline V gene (reference sequence). The sequencing input was PBMCs. The source of this sequence is a woman between 25 and 40 years old in good health and CMV-seropositive. The chain is built from TRBV19 and TRBJ2-5, with unresolved D. The CDR3 DNA is TGTGCCAGTAGTATAGGCCGCGGTGAGACCCAGTACTTC. Translating it yields CASSIGRGETQYF.